The clone carrying this T cell receptor beta chain was detected a few times. The sample belongs to a study of blood T cell repertoires in COVID-19. Generated by immunoSEQ multiplex PCR, the TCRdb table keeps only in-frame clones and is missing some. The sample includes 130,000 to 150,000 clones, under 90% of them seen just once. Sequenced material: peripheral blood. This sequence originates from a man in his 70s who had recovered from COVID-19.

CDR3 region: CARTSGRPQETQYF. CDR3 DNA sequence: TGTGCCAGAACTAGCGGGAGACCCCAAGAGACCCAGTACTTC. V and J are TRBV9 and TRBJ2-5; 11 nucleotides match TRBD2. V lost 8 bases, J lost 1 base, and 4 bases stayed unmatched. The CDR3 covers 14 residues. Germline V lookup: CDR1 SGDLS, CDR2 YYNGEE.